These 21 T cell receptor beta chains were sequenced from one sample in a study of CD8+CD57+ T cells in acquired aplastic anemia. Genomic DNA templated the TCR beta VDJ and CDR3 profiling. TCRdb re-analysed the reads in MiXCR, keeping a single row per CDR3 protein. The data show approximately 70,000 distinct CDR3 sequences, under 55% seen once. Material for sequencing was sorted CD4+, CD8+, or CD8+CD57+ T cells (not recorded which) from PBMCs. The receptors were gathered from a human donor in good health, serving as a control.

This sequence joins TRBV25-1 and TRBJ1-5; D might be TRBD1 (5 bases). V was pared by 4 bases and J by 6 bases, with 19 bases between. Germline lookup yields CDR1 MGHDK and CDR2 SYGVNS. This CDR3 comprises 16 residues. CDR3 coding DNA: TGTGCCAGCAGTGGGGGACGGTCCCTTGCGCGTCAGCCCCAGCATTTT. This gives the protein CASSGGRSLARQPQHF.

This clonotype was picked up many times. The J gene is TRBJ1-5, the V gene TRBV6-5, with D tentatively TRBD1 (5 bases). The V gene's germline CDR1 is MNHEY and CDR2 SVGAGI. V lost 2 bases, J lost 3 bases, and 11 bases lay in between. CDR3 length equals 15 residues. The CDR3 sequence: CASSYRDGHNQPQHF. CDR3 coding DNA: TGTGCCAGCAGTTACCGGGACGGCCACAATCAGCCCCAGCATTTT.

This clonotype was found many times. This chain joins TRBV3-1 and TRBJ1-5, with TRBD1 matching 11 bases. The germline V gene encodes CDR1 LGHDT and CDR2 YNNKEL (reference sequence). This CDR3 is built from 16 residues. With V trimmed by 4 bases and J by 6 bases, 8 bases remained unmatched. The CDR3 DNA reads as TGTGCCAGCAGCCCAGGACAGGGGGCTGGAGGTCAGCCCCAGCATTTT. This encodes CASSPGQGAGGQPQHF.

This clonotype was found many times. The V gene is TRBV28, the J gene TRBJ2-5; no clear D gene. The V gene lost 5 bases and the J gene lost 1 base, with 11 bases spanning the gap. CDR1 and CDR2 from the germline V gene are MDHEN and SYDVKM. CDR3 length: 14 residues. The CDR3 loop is CASSTPGFQETQYF. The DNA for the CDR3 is TGTGCCAGCAGTACCCCCGGGTTCCAAGAGACCCAGTACTTC.

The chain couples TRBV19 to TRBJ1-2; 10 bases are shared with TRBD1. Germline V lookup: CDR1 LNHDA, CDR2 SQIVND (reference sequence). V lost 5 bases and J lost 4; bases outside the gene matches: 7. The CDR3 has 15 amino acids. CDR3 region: CASSQTGQGFYGYTF. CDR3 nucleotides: TGTGCCAGTAGTCAAACGGGACAGGGGTTCTATGGCTACACCTTC. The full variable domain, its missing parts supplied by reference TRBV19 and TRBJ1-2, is DGGITQSPKYLFRKEGQNVTLSCEQNLNHDAMYWYRQDPGQGLRLIYYSQIVNDFQKGDIAEGYSVSREKKESFPLTVTSAQKNPTAFYLCASSQTGQGFYGYTFGSGTRLTVV.

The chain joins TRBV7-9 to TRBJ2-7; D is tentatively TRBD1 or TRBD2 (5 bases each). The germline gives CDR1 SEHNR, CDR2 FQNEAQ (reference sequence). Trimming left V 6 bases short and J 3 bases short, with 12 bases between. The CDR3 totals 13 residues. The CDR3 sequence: CASSTRDGYEQYF. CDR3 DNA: TGTGCCAGCAGTACCCGGGACGGCTACGAGCAGTACTTC.

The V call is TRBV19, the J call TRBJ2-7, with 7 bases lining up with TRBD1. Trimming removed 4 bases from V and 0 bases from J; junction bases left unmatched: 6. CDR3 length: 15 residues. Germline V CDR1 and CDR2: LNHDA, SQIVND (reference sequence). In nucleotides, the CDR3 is TGTGCCAGTAGTACCGGGACAGCGAGCTCCTACGAGCAGTACTTC. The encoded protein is CASSTGTASSYEQYF.

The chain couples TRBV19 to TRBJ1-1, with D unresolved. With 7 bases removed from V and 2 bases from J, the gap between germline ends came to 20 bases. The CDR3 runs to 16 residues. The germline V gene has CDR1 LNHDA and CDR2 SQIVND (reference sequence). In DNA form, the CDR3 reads TGTGCCAGTAACTCCCCATACGAGGTTGCCAACACTGAAGCTTTCTTT. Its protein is CASNSPYEVANTEAFF.

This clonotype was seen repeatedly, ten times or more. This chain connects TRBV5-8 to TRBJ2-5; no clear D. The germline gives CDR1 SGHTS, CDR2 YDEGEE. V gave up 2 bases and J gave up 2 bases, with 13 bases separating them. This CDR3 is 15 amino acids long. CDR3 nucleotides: TGTGCCAGCAGCTTACGGGCAGGTCCACAAGAGACCCAGTACTTC. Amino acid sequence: CASSLRAGPQETQYF. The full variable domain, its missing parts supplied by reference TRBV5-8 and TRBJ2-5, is EAGVTQSPTHLIKTRGQQATLRCSPISGHTSVYWYQQALGLGLQFLLWYDEGEERNRGNFPPRFSGRQFPNYSSELNVNALELEDSALYLCASSLRAGPQETQYFGPGTRLLVL.

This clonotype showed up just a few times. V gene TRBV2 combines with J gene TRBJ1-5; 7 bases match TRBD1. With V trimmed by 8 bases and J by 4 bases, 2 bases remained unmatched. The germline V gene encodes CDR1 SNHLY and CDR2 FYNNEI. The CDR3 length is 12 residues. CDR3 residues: CASGTANQPQHF. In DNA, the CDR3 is TGTGCCAGCGGGACAGCTAATCAGCCCCAGCATTTT.

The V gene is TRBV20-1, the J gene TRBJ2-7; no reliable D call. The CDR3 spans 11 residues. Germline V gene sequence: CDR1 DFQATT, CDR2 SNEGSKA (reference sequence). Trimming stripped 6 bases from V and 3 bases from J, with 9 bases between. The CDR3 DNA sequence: TGCAGTGCCAGGTGGGGCTACGAGCAGTACTTC. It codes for CSARWGYEQYF.

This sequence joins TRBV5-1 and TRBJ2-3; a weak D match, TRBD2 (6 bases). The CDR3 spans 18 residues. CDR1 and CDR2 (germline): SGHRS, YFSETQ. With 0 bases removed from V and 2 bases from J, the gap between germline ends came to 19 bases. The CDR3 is CASSLGPVNSGNTDTQYF. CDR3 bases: TGCGCCAGCAGCTTGGGCCCGGTGAATAGCGGAAACACAGATACGCAGTATTTT.

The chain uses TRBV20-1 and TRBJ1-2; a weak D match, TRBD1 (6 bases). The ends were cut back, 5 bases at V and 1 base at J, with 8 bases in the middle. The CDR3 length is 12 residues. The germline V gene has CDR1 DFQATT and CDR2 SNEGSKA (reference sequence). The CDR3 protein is CSASDSNYGYTF. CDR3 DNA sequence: TGCAGTGCTTCGGACAGTAACTATGGCTACACCTTC.

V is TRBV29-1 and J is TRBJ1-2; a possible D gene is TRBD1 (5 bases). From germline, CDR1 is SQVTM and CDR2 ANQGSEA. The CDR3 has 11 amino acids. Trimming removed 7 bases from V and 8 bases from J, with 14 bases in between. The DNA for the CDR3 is TGCAGCGCTTCCGAGGGGAGAGGCTACACCTTC. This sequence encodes CSASEGRGYTF.

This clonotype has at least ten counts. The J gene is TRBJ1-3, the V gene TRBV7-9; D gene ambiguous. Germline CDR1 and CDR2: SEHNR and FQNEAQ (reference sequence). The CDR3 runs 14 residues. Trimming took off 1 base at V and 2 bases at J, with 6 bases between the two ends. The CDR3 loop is CASSLVVAGNTIYF. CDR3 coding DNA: TGTGCCAGCAGCTTAGTGGTGGCTGGAAACACCATATATTTT. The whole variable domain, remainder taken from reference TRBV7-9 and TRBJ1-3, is DTGVSQNPRHKITKRGQNVTFRCDPISEHNRLYWYRQTLGQGPEFLTYFQNEAQLEKSRLLSDRFSAERPKGSFSTLEIQRTEQGDSAMYLCASSLVVAGNTIYFGEGSWLTVV.

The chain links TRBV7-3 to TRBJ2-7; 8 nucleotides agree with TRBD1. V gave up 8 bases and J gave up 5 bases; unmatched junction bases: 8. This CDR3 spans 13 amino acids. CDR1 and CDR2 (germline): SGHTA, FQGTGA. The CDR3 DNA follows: TGTGCCAGCGCGGACAGGGCCGGAAACGAGCAGTACTTC. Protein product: CASADRAGNEQYF. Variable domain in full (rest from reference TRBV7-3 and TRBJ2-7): GAGVSQTPSNKVTEKGKYVELRCDPISGHTALYWYRQSLGQGPEFLIYFQGTGAADDSGLPNDRFFAVRPEGSVSTLKIQRTERGDSAVYLCASADRAGNEQYFGPGTRLTVT.

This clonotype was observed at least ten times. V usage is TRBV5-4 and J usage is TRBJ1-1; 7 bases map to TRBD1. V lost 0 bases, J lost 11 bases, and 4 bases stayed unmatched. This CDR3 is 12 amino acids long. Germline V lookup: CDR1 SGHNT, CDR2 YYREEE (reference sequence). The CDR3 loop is CASSLAGTDAFF. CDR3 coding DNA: TGTGCCAGCAGCTTGGCCGGGACAGACGCTTTCTTT.

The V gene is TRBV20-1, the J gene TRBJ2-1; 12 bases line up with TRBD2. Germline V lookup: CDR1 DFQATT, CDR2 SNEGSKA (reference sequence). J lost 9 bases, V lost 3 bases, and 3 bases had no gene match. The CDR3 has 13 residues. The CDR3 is CSASLAGGVEQFF. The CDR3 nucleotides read TGCAGTGCTAGCCTAGCGGGAGGGGTTGAGCAGTTCTTC.

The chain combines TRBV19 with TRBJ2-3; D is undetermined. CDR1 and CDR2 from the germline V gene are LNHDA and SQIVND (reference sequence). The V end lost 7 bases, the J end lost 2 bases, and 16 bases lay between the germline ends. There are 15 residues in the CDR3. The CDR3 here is CASNGAGANTDTQYF. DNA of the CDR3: TGTGCCAGTAACGGCGCAGGCGCGAACACAGATACGCAGTATTTT.

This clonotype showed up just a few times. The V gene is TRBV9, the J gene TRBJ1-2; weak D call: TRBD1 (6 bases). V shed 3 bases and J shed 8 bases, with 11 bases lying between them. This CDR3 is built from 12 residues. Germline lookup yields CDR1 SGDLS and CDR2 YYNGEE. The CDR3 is CASSAQGTGYTF. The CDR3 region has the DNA TGTGCCAGCAGCGCACAGGGTACCGGCTACACCTTC.

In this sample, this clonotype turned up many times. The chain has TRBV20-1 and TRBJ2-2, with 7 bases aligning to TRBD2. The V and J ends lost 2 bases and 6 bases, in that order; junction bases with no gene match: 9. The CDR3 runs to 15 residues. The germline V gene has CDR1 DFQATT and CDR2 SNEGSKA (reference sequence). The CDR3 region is CSARPMAGEAGELFF. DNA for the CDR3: TGCAGTGCTAGACCGATGGCGGGAGAGGCCGGGGAGCTGTTTTTT.